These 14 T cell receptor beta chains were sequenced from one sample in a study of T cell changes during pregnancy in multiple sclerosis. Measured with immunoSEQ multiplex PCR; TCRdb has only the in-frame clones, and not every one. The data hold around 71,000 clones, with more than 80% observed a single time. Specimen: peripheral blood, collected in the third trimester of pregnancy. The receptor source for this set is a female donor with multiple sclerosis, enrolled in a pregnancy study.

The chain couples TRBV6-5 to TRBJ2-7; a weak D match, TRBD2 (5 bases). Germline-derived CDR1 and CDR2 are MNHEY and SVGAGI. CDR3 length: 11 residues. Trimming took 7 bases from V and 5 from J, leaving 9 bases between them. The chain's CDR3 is CASTGVDEQYF. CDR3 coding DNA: TGTGCCAGCACCGGGGTCGACGAGCAGTACTTC.

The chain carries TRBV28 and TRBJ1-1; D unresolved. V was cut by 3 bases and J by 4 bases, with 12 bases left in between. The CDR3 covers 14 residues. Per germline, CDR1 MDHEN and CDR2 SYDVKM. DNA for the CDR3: TGTGCCAGCAGTTTTGTCAGTGCTGGCACTGAAGCTTTCTTT. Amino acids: CASSFVSAGTEAFF.

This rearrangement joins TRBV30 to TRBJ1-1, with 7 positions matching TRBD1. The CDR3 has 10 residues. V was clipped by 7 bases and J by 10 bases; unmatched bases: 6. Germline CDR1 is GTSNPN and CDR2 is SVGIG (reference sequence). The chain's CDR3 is CASDRTSAFF. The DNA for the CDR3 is TGTGCCTCGGACAGGACGTCAGCTTTCTTT.

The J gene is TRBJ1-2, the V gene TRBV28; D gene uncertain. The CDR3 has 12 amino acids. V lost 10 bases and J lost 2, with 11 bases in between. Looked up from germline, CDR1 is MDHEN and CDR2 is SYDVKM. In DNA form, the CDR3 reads TGTGCCACACAAGTCTCGAACTATGGCTACACCTTC. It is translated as CATQVSNYGYTF.

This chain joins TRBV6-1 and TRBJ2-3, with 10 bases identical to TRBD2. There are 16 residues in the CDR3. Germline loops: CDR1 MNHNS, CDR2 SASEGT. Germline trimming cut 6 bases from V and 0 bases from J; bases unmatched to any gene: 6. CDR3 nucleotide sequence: TGTGCCAGCAGCGAACTAGCGGGGTCTAGCACAGATACGCAGTATTTT. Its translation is CASSELAGSSTDTQYF.

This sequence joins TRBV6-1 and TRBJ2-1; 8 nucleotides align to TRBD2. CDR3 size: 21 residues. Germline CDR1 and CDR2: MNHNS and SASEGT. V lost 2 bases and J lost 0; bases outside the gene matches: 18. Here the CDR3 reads CASSEIWLAGRSRTSYNEQFF. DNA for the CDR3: TGTGCCAGCAGTGAAATTTGGCTAGCGGGCCGCTCTCGCACCTCCTACAATGAGCAGTTCTTC.

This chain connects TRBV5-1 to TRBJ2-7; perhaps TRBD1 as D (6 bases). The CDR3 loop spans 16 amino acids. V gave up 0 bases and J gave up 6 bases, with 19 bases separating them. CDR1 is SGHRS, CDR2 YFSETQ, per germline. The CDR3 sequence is CASSLGTGPAGVEQYF. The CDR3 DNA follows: TGCGCCAGCAGCTTGGGAACAGGGCCAGCCGGGGTCGAGCAGTACTTC.

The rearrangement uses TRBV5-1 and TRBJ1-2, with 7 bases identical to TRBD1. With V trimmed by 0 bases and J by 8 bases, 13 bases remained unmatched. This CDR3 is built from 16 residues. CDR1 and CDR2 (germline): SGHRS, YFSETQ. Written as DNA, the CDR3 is TGCGCCAGCAGCTTGGGAGCCCAGGGGGGTATGGAGGGCTACACCTTC. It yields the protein CASSLGAQGGMEGYTF. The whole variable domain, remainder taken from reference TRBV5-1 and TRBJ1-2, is KAGVTQTPRYLIKTRGQQVTLSCSPISGHRSVSWYQQTPGQGLQFLFEYFSETQRNKGNFPGRFSGRQFSNSRSEMNVSTLELGDSALYLCASSLGAQGGMEGYTFGSGTRLTVV.

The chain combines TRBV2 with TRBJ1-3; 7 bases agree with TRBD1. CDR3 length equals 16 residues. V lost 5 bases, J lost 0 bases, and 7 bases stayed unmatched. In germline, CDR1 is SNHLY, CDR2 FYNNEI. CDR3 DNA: TGTGCCAGCAGTCGAGACAGGGCGAGCTCTGGAAACACCATATATTTT. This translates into CASSRDRASSGNTIYF.

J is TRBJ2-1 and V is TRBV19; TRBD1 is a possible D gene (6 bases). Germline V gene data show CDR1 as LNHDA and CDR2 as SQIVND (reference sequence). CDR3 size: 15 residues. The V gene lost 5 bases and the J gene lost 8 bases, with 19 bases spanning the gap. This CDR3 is CASSPRDNRRDEQFF. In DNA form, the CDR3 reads TGTGCCAGTAGTCCCCGGGACAACCGTCGGGATGAGCAGTTCTTC. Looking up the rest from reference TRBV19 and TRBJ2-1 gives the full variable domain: DGGITQSPKYLFRKEGQNVTLSCEQNLNHDAMYWYRQDPGQGLRLIYYSQIVNDFQKGDIAEGYSVSREKKESFPLTVTSAQKNPTAFYLCASSPRDNRRDEQFFGPGTRLTVL.

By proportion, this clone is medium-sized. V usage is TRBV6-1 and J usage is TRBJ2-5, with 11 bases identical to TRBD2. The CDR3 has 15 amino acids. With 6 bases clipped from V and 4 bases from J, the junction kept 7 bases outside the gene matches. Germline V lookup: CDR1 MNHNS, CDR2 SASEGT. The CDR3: CASSRLAGRGETQYF. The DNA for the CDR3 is TGTGCCAGCAGCCGACTAGCGGGGAGGGGAGAGACCCAGTACTTC.

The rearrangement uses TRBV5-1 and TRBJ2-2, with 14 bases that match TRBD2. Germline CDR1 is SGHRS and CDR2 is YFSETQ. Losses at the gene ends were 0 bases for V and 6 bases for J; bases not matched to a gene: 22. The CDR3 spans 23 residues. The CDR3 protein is CASSLDRGRVPGLAGVVPGELFF. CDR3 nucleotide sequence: TGCGCCAGCAGCTTGGATCGGGGTAGAGTCCCGGGACTAGCGGGAGTTGTTCCCGGGGAGCTGTTTTTT.

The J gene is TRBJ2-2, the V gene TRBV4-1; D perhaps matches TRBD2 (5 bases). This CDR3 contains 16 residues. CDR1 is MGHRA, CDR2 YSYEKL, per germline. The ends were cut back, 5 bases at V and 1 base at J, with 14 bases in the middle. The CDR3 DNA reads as TGCGCCAGCAGCAGGACGGCGCGGGTGAACACCGGGGAGCTGTTTTTT. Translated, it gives CASSRTARVNTGELFF.

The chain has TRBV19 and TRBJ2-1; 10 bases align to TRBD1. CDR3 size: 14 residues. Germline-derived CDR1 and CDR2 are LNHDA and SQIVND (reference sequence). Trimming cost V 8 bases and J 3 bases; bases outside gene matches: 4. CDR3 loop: CASGRDRGYNEQFF. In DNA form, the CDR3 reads TGTGCCAGTGGCCGGGACAGGGGCTACAATGAGCAGTTCTTC. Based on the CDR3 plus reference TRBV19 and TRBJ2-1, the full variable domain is DGGITQSPKYLFRKEGQNVTLSCEQNLNHDAMYWYRQDPGQGLRLIYYSQIVNDFQKGDIAEGYSVSREKKESFPLTVTSAQKNPTAFYLCASGRDRGYNEQFFGPGTRLTVL.